A single sample gave rise to the 17 T cell receptor beta chains below, sequenced in a study of T-cell reconstitution after alpha-beta-depleted transplantation in children. Unique molecular identifiers were built into the TCRbeta library. Using its own MiXCR run on the PCR reads, TCRdb lists one record per CDR3 protein. This sample has approximately 150,000 distinct CDR3 sequences, with around 8.8% found just once. Sequenced material: PBMCs, mostly from graft donor cells, taken 180 days after TCRalphabeta/CD19-depleted stem cell transplant. Receptor source: a female patient younger than 10 who had a stem cell transplant for congenital amegakaryocytic thrombocytopenia, so the T cells may come from the graft donor.

This sequence joins TRBV12-3 or TRBV12-4 and TRBJ1-5, with D unclear. Trimming took off 8 bases at V and 5 bases at J, with 16 bases between the two ends. The CDR3 totals 14 residues. The CDR3 DNA reads TGTGCCAGCTGGGGAGGAAAGTACCATCAGCCCCAGCATTTT. This codes for CASWGGKYHQPQHF.

This clonotype was seen many times. The J gene is TRBJ2-1, the V gene TRBV28; no definite D call. V gave up 7 bases and J gave up 3 bases, with 10 bases separating them. The CDR3 sequence is 13 residues long. Per germline, CDR1 MDHEN and CDR2 SYDVKM. The CDR3: CASTPPSYNEQFF. CDR3 DNA sequence: TGTGCCAGCACCCCACCGAGCTACAATGAGCAGTTCTTC. Combining the CDR3 with reference TRBV28 and TRBJ2-1 gives the whole variable domain DVKVTQSSRYLVKRTGEKVFLECVQDMDHENMFWYRQDPGLGLRLIYFSYDVKMKEKGDIPEGYSVSREKKERFSLILESASTNQTSMYLCASTPPSYNEQFFGPGTRLTVL.

There are a few counts of this clonotype. DNA for the CDR3: TGTGCCTGGAGACCACTGGGGGGCACAGATACGCAGTATTTT. It translates to CAWRPLGGTDTQYF. V gene TRBV30 combines with J gene TRBJ2-3, with D possibly being TRBD1 or TRBD2 (5 bases each). Germline lookup yields CDR1 GTSNPN and CDR2 SVGIG (reference sequence). This CDR3 contains 14 residues. The ends were cut back, 3 bases at V and 1 base at J, with 11 bases in the middle.

At least ten counts were recorded for this clonotype. The rearrangement links TRBV5-1 to TRBJ2-5; TRBD1 is a possible D gene (6 bases). CDR1 and CDR2 from the germline V gene are SGHRS and YFSETQ. This CDR3 has 13 residues. Trimming pared 4 bases from V and 0 bases from J, leaving 7 bases between. CDR3 coding DNA: TGCGCCAGCAGCCGGACAGACCAAGAGACCCAGTACTTC. Translating it yields CASSRTDQETQYF.

This clonotype was seen more than once but under ten times. The chain recombines TRBV15 with TRBJ2-1; TRBD2 matches at 11 bases. The ends lost 1 base at V and 6 bases at J; junction bases unmatched: 5. The CDR3 consists of 16 residues. Looked up from germline, CDR1 is LNHNV and CDR2 is YYDKDF (reference sequence). The DNA of the CDR3 is TGTGCCACCAGCAGAGGCAGACTAGCGGGGAGCAATGAGCAGTTCTTC. It is translated as CATSRGRLAGSNEQFF.

This clonotype was found a few times. The rearrangement uses TRBV12-5 and TRBJ2-2; TRBD1 aligns across 7 bases. The J segment lost 7 bases and the V segment lost 3 bases, leaving 5 bases of the junction unmatched. Germline assignment: CDR1 LGHNT and CDR2 FRNRAP. This CDR3 comprises 14 residues. The CDR3 DNA follows: TGTGCTAGTGGTTTTTCCGACAGGGACGGGGAGCTGTTTTTT. Protein sequence: CASGFSDRDGELFF.

This clonotype was counted ten times or more. The chain has TRBV29-1 and TRBJ1-1, with D perhaps TRBD1 (6 bases). The CDR3 totals 12 residues. Between the trimmed V and J ends, which lost 7 bases and 2 bases, there was a span of 11 bases. Germline-derived CDR1 and CDR2 are SQVTM and ANQGSEA. The CDR3 sequence: CSANRDNTEAFF. The CDR3 DNA follows: TGCAGCGCGAACAGGGATAACACTGAAGCTTTCTTT. The full variable domain, in which reference TRBV29-1 and TRBJ1-1 provide the parts outside the CDR3, is SAVISQKPSRDICQRGTSLTIQCQVDSQVTMMFWYRQQPGQSLTLIATANQGSEATYESGFVIDKFPISRPNLTFSTLTVSNMSPEDSSIYLCSANRDNTEAFFGQGTRLTVV.

The chain uses TRBV5-1 and TRBJ2-7; D remains ambiguous. V lost 2 bases to trimming and J lost 5 bases, with 26 bases between them. This CDR3 has 18 amino acids. Germline V gene lookup returns CDR1 SGHRS and CDR2 YFSETQ. CDR3 nucleotides: TGCGCCAGCAGCTTTTTTCCGACGACCCTTCCGTCTGCCCACGAGCAGTACTTC. Amino acids: CASSFFPTTLPSAHEQYF.

This clonotype has ten or more counts. This chain links TRBV6-5 with TRBJ1-4; 8 nucleotides line up with TRBD1. The V segment lost 2 bases and the J segment 4 bases; nucleotides outside the gene matches: 6. CDR3 size: 16 residues. Germline CDR1 is MNHEY and CDR2 is SVGAGI. CDR3 amino acids: CASSYGQGALNEKLFF. The DNA for the CDR3 is TGTGCCAGCAGTTACGGACAGGGTGCGCTTAATGAAAAACTGTTTTTT.

The table lists this clonotype with many counts. The genes are TRBV5-1 and TRBJ2-3, with TRBD2 matching 11 bases. Germline loops: CDR1 SGHRS, CDR2 YFSETQ. The CDR3 loop spans 12 amino acids. Unmatched junction bases numbered 3, after V lost 9 bases and J lost 6 bases. In nucleotides, the CDR3 is TGCGCCACCGGGACTAGCGGTGATACGCAGTATTTT. This codes for CATGTSGDTQYF.

The chain combines TRBV20-1 with TRBJ1-6, with D unclear. V lost 6 bases, J lost 7 bases, and 13 bases lay in between. Germline V lookup: CDR1 DFQATT, CDR2 SNEGSKA (reference sequence). CDR3 length: 13 amino acids. This chain's CDR3 is CSAEPFPNSPLHF. The CDR3 nucleotides read TGCAGTGCCGAACCCTTCCCGAATTCACCCCTCCACTTT.

The chain carries TRBV28 and TRBJ2-7, with no clear D. Trimming removed 2 bases from V and 2 bases from J, with 10 bases in between. This CDR3 is built from 14 residues. Germline V lookup: CDR1 MDHEN, CDR2 SYDVKM. The CDR3 bases are TGTGCCAGCAGTTTAGTCTGGATGACCTACGAGCAGTACTTC. Translation: CASSLVWMTYEQYF.

In this sample, this clonotype turned up many times. The CDR3 DNA reads as TGCAGTGCTAGAGATCCTACCGAGACAGGGATAAGATCACCCCTCCACTTT. Encoded protein: CSARDPTETGIRSPLHF. The gene calls are TRBV20-1 and TRBJ1-6; TRBD1 matches 7 bases. The germline gives CDR1 DFQATT, CDR2 SNEGSKA (reference sequence). J gave up 10 bases and V 0 bases, and 15 bases lay outside the gene matches. The CDR3 runs 17 residues.

The V gene is TRBV21-1, the J gene TRBJ1-5; the DNA was not compared with TRBD1, the D call given in the table. TRBV21-1 is deemed a pseudogene. There are 14 residues in the CDR3. The CDR3 DNA is TGTGCCATCAGCACACGGGACAGGCCACAGCCCCAGCATTTT. This gives the protein CAISTRDRPQPQHF.

This clonotype appeared many times. The chain links TRBV5-1 to TRBJ2-2; either TRBD1 or TRBD2 may fit D (5 bases each). With 3 bases removed from V and 0 bases from J, the gap between germline ends came to 21 bases. The CDR3 loop spans 19 amino acids. Looked up from germline, CDR1 is SGHRS and CDR2 is YFSETQ. CDR3 protein: CASSSRWDVRSPNTGELFF. The CDR3 DNA reads TGCGCCAGCAGCTCGAGATGGGACGTGAGGTCCCCGAACACCGGGGAGCTGTTTTTT.

This clonotype came up many times. V is TRBV5-1 and J is TRBJ2-5, with D tentatively TRBD1 (6 bases). Trimming stripped 4 bases from V and 4 bases from J, with 11 bases between. Germline V gene lookup returns CDR1 SGHRS and CDR2 YFSETQ. The CDR3 contains 13 residues. Here the CDR3 reads CASSITGPETQYF. CDR3 sequence (DNA): TGCGCCAGCAGCATAACAGGGCCAGAGACCCAGTACTTC.

This clonotype has a count of ten or more. V usage is TRBV9 and J usage is TRBJ2-2; D is uncertain. The CDR3 loop spans 14 amino acids. V was clipped by 3 bases and J by 2 bases, with 8 bases between them. Germline V lookup: CDR1 SGDLS, CDR2 YYNGEE. The CDR3 protein is CASSGSSNTGELFF. The CDR3 DNA reads as TGTGCCAGCAGCGGAAGCAGCAACACCGGGGAGCTGTTTTTT.